Following are 8 T cell receptor beta chains from one sample sequenced in a study of follicular helper T cells after annual influenza vaccination (dated by TCRdb to about 2017). Library construction relied on the immunoSEQ multiplex PCR assay. In TCRdb, the immuneACCESS table is reduced to in-frame sequences with V and J assigned. These tables do not hold every clone; where another copy was compared, an unresolved V gene accounts for under half, and the others remain unexplained. In all, the sample holds some 10,000 clones, and roughly four fifths of those were seen once. More than 1.5% of the sample lies in the top ten. This specimen's time point label, per the study, means: 2015-2016 season, pre-vaccination. The sample in question was CXCR5+ CD38- circulating T follicular helper cells from blood, obtained on the day of influenza vaccination. According to the study, the label for this sample's cell subset or site signals: circulating Tfh, non-naive CD4+CXCR5+PD-1+ (ICOS+CD38+ or ICOS-CD38-). These receptors were taken from an adult who received the influenza vaccine.

The genes are TRBV5-1 and TRBJ2-5; 12 bases are shared with TRBD1. CDR3 length: 14 amino acids. Germline CDR1 reads SGHRS; CDR2 reads YFSETQ. The trim removed 4 bases at V and 5 bases at J, leaving 3 bases unmatched. CDR3 in DNA: TGCGCCAGCAGCAAGGGACAGGGGGCGGAGACCCAGTACTTC. It is translated as CASSKGQGAETQYF. Drawing the rest from reference TRBV5-1 and TRBJ2-5, the complete variable domain is KAGVTQTPRYLIKTRGQQVTLSCSPISGHRSVSWYQQTPGQGLQFLFEYFSETQRNKGNFPGRFSGRQFSNSRSEMNVSTLELGDSALYLCASSKGQGAETQYFGPGTRLLVL.

This sequence joins TRBV2 and TRBJ1-3; 9 bases line up with TRBD1. The length of the CDR3 is 14 residues. The V gene end was trimmed by 6 bases and the J gene end by 4 bases; junction bases not matched to a gene: 4. Germline V gene data show CDR1 as SNHLY and CDR2 as FYNNEI. CDR3: CASRTGTGGNTIYF. In DNA form, the CDR3 reads TGTGCCAGCAGAACCGGGACAGGGGGAAACACCATATATTTT.

V and J are TRBV5-5 and TRBJ2-6; D ambiguous. The CDR3 has 17 amino acids. With 0 bases removed from V and 0 bases from J, the gap between germline ends came to 10 bases. The germline V gene encodes CDR1 SGHKS and CDR2 YYEKEE (reference sequence). The CDR3 bases are TGTGCCAGCAGCTTGGCCGCCCGAGGCTCTGGGGCCAACGTCCTGACTTTC. Translating it yields CASSLAARGSGANVLTF.

CDR3 in amino acids: CASSPGQASHSGNTIYF. In nucleotides, the CDR3 is TGTGCCAGCTCTCCGGGACAGGCTTCACACTCTGGAAACACCATATATTTT. The chain has TRBV18 and TRBJ1-3; 8 nucleotides align to TRBD1. The junction had 10 bases not matched to a gene; V was cut back by 6 bases and J by 0 bases. This CDR3 has 17 amino acids. Germline CDR1 and CDR2: KGHSH and LQKENI.

The V gene is TRBV15, the J gene TRBJ2-1, with TRBD2 identical over 9 bases. J gave up 5 bases and V 1 base, and 3 bases lay outside the gene matches. This CDR3 has 15 residues. Germline V gene sequence: CDR1 LNHNV, CDR2 YYDKDF (reference sequence). In nucleotides, the CDR3 is TGTGCCACCAGCAGAGGGCTAGCGGGAAACAATGAGCAGTTCTTC. The encoded protein is CATSRGLAGNNEQFF.

J is TRBJ2-3 and V is TRBV11-3, with D unresolved. Trimming removed 4 bases at V and 5 bases at J, with 7 bases between. There are 12 residues in the CDR3. Germline CDR1 SGHNT, CDR2 YENEEA. The CDR3 DNA sequence: TGTGCCAGCAGCTCCATTAAAGATACGCAGTATTTT. Translating gives CASSSIKDTQYF.

The chain recombines TRBV7-8 with TRBJ1-2, with D perhaps matching TRBD1 (6 bases). Germline assignment: CDR1 SGHVS and CDR2 FQNEAQ. Between the trimmed V and J ends, which lost 1 base and 5 bases, there was a span of 14 bases. The CDR3 covers 15 residues. The CDR3 nucleotides are TGTGCCAGCAGCTTAGTCGCGAACAGGGAATATGGCTACACCTTC. As protein: CASSLVANREYGYTF. The whole variable domain, filled in from reference TRBV7-8 and TRBJ1-2, reads GAGVSQSPRYKVAKRGQDVALRCDPISGHVSLFWYQQALGQGPEFLTYFQNEAQLDKSGLPSDRFFAERPEGSVSTLKIQRTQQEDSAVYLCASSLVANREYGYTFGSGTRLTVV.

This rearrangement joins TRBV29-1 to TRBJ2-5; TRBD2 agrees at 12 bases. The CDR3 has 18 amino acids. CDR1 and CDR2 from the germline V gene are SQVTM and ANQGSEA. The J segment lost 4 bases and the V segment lost 4 bases, leaving 16 bases of the junction unmatched. The CDR3 loop is CSVGGLAGYQFRRETQYF. The CDR3 DNA reads TGCAGCGTTGGGGGACTAGCGGGTTATCAATTTCGTCGAGAGACCCAGTACTTC.